This TCR beta chain was obtained from a study of beta chain features in type 1 diabetes. There are 11 residues in the CDR3. V lost 4 bases, J lost 8 bases, and 8 bases lay in between. Germline CDR1 is SGHAT and CDR2 is FQNNGV. Findings and limits, study-wide: Shortening that was moderate but significant affected the TCRB CDR3s of Type 1 diabetes patients in all four CD4+ subsets.

Investigators reverse transcribed all isolated RNA, so they sequenced expressed TCRB transcripts. Assay used: immunoSEQ multiplex PCR; TCRdb lists only in-frame clones, some missing. The sample contains under 300,000 clones, approximately 25% of which appear only once. On this clone: Its target is unknown.

The sequence was collected from a woman in her twenties or thirties with type 1 diabetes. The chain has TRBV11-2 and TRBJ1-1; D might be TRBD1 (5 bases). Source material: naive CD4+ T cells from blood. The CDR3 reads CASSSGYEAFF. The CDR3 nucleotides are TGTGCCAGCAGCTCAGGGTACGAAGCTTTCTTT.